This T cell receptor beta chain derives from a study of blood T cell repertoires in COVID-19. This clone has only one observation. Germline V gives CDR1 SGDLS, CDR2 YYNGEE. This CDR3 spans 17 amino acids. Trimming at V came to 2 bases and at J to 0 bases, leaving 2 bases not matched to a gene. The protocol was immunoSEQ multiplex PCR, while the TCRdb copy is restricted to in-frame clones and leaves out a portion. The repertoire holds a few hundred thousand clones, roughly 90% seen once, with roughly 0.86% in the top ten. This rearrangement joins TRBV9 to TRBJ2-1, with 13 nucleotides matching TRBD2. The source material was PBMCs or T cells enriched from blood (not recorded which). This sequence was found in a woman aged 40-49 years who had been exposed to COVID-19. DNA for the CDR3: TGTGCCAGCAGCGTCGGGACTAGCGGGGTCTCCTACAATGAGCAGTTCTTC. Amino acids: CASSVGTSGVSYNEQFF.